This TCR beta chain was identified in a study of OX40 agonist ivuxolimab in advanced cancers. Study-level information: Every 2 weeks, patients got intravenous ivuxolimab at one of six dose levels (0.01-10 mg/kg). A mean age of around 60 years, range roughly 20 to 85, was recorded, and roughly 83% were male.

This clone came up once. Generated by immunoSEQ multiplex PCR, the TCRdb table keeps only in-frame clones and is missing some. The sample holds fewer than 85,000 clones, roughly 78% seen once. The sample was CD4+ or CD8+ T cells sorted from blood, taken in a trial of the OX40 agonist ivuxolimab. The receptor was derived from an adult with an advanced solid tumor such as melanoma, head and neck, liver or kidney cancer.

In nucleotides, the CDR3 is TGTGCCAGCAGTTACTTCCCCTCGGGACACACCGGGGAGCTGTTTTTT. Translated, it gives CASSYFPSGHTGELFF. The genes are TRBV6-5 and TRBJ2-2; D possibly matches TRBD1 or TRBD2 (5 bases each). Germline CDR1 is MNHEY and CDR2 is SVGAGI. The CDR3 sequence is 16 residues long. Trimming shortened V by 1 base and J by 3 bases, and 12 bases separated the two germline ends.